The rows below give T cell receptor beta chains drawn from one sample of a study of blood T cell repertoires in COVID-19. Using immunoSEQ multiplex PCR, the repertoire was profiled, and TCRdb retains in-frame clones only, with some absent. This table holds 170,000 or so clones, around 89% found once. The specimen sequenced was peripheral blood. The receptors here all came from a man between 18 and 35 years old who had recovered from COVID-19. CDR3s include the opening cysteine and the closing phenylalanine or tryptophan.

J: TRBJ2-3
V: TRBV4-2
CDR3: CASSQDSQGLAGATQYF

J: TRBJ2-1
V: TRBV5-4
CDR3: CASSQKLAGGPNEQFF

J: TRBJ2-3
V: TRBV9
CDR3: CASSVGRDLDTQYF

J: TRBJ1-1
V: TRBV27
CDR3: CASSFMGGTEAFF

J: TRBJ1-5
V: TRBV27
CDR3: CASSFSRDTNQPQHF

J: TRBJ2-7
V: TRBV11-2
CDR3: CASRDFRTNEQYF

J: TRBJ1-4
V: TRBV6-5
CDR3: CASSRDRAGEKLFF

J: TRBJ2-2
V: TRBV4-1
CDR3: CASSRPLRTGEPGELFF

J: TRBJ2-1
V: TRBV12-3/TRBV12-4
CDR3: CASSLGTGELF

J: TRBJ2-2
V: TRBV19
CDR3: CASSIDWTSGRLGELFF

J: TRBJ1-6
V: TRBV2
CDR3: CASRGYAGANSPLHF

J: TRBJ1-1
V: TRBV3-1/TRBV3-2
CDR3: CASSGQGNTEAFF

J: TRBJ2-7
V: TRBV10-3
CDR3: CAISPTSGRTGEQYF

J: TRBJ2-4
V: TRBV4-1
CDR3: CASSHARGAKNIQYF

J: TRBJ2-3
V: TRBV7-9
CDR3: CASSLGAGTDTQYF

J: TRBJ2-7
V: TRBV10-1
CDR3: CASSESIGLAAPYEQYF

J: TRBJ2-1
V: TRBV6-5
CDR3: CASSYLGQRLGEQFF

J: TRBJ2-3
V: TRBV24-1
CDR3: CATGPREAGSTDTQYF

J: TRBJ2-6
V: TRBV5-4
CDR3: CASSLESGANVLTF

J: TRBJ1-1
V: TRBV5-5
CDR3: CASSPDRGPYF

J: TRBJ1-2
V: TRBV28
CDR3: CASSSDSPFYGYTF

J: TRBJ2-2
V: TRBV7-6
CDR3: CASSSTGGANTGELFF